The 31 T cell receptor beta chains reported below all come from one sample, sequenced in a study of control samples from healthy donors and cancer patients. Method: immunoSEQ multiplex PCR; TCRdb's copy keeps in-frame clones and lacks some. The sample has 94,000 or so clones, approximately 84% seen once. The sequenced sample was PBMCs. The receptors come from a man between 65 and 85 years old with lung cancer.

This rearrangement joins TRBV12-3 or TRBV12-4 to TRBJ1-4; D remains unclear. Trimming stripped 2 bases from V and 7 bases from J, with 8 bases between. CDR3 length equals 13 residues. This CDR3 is CASSLRRAEKLFF. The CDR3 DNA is TGTGCCAGCAGTTTAAGGAGGGCTGAAAAACTGTTTTTT.

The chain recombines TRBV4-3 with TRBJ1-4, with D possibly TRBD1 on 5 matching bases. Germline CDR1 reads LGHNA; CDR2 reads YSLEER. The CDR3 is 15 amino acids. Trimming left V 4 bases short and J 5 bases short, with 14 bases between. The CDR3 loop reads CASSRVWGGNEKLFF. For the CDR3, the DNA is TGCGCCAGCAGCCGAGTATGGGGGGGGAATGAAAAACTGTTTTTT.

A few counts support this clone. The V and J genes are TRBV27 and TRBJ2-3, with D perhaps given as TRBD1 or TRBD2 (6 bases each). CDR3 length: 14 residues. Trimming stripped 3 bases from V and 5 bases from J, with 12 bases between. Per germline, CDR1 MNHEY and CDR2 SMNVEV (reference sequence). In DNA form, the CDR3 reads TGTGCCAGCAGTTTTTGGGGGGCCGGAGATACGCAGTATTTT. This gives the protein CASSFWGAGDTQYF.

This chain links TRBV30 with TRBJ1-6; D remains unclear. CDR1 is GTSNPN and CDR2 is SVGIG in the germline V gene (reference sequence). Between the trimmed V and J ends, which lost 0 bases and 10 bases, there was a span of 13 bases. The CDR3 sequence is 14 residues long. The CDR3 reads CAWSVRGGVSPLHF. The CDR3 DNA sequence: TGTGCCTGGAGTGTCCGCGGTGGAGTCTCACCCCTCCACTTT.

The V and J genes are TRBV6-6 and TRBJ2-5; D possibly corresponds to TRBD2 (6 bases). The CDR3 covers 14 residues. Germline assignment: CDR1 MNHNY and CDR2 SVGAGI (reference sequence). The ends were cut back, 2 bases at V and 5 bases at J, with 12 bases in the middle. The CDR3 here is CASSYGRTTETQYF. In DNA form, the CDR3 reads TGTGCCAGCAGTTACGGTCGGACTACCGAGACCCAGTACTTC.

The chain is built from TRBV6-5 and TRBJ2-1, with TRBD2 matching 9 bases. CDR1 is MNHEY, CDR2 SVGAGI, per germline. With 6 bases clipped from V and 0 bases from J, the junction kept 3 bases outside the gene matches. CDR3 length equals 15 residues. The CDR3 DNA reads TGTGCCAGCAGCCGTAGCGGGGGCTCCTACAATGAGCAGTTCTTC. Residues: CASSRSGGSYNEQFF.

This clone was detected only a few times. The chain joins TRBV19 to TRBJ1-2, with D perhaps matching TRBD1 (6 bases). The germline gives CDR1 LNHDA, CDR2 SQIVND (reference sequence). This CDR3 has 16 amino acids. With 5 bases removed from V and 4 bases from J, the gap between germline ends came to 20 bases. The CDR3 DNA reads TGTGCCAGTAGTGCCCCCCGGGACACCTTCTCCTATGGCTACACCTTC. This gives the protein CASSAPRDTFSYGYTF.

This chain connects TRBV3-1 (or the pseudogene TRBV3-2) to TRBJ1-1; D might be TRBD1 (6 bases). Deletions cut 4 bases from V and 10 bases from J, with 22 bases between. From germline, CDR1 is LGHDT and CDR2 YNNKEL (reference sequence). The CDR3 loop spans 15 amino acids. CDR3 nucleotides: TGTGCCAGCAGCCCCTCCTCGGGGGGCCTAGGAGGAGCTTTCTTT. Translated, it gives CASSPSSGGLGGAFF.

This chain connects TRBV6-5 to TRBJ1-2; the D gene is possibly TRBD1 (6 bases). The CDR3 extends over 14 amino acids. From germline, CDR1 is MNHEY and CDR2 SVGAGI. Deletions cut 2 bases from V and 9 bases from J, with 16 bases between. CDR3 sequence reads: CASSYRGQSMSYTF. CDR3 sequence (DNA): TGTGCCAGCAGTTACCGAGGACAGAGTATGAGCTACACCTTC.

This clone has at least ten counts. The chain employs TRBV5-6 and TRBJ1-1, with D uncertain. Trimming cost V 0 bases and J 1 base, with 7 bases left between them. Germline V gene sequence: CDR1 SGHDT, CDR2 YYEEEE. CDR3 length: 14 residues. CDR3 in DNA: TGTGCCAGCAGCTTGGTCGGAGCGAACACTGAAGCTTTCTTT. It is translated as CASSLVGANTEAFF. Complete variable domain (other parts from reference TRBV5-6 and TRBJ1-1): DAGVTQSPTHLIKTRGQQVTLRCSPKSGHDTVSWYQQALGQGPQFIFQYYEEEERQRGNFPDRFSGHQFPNYSSELNVNALLLGDSALYLCASSLVGANTEAFFGQGTRLTVV.

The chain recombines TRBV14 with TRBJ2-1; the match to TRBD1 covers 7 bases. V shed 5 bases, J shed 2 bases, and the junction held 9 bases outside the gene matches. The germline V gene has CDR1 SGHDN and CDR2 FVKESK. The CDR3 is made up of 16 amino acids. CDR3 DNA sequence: TGTGCCAGCAGCTCCGCTCGGACAGGCCCCTACAATGAGCAGTTCTTC. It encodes CASSSARTGPYNEQFF. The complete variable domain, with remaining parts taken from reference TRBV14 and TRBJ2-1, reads EAGVTQFPSHSVIEKGQTVTLRCDPISGHDNLYWYRRVMGKEIKFLLHFVKESKQDESGMPNNRFLAERTGGTYSTLKVQPAELEDSGVYFCASSSARTGPYNEQFFGPGTRLTVL.

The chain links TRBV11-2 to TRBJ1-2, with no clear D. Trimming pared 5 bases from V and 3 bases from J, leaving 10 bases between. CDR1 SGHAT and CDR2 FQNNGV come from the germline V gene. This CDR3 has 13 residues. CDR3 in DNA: TGTGCCAGCAGCCCCGGACCTCACTATGGCTACACCTTC. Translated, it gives CASSPGPHYGYTF.

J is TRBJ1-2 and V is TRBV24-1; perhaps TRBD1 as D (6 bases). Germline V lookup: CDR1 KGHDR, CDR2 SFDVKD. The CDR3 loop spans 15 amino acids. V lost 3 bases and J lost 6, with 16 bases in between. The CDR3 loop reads CATSDPGTGQDGYTF. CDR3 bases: TGTGCCACCAGTGATCCAGGGACGGGACAAGATGGCTACACCTTC.

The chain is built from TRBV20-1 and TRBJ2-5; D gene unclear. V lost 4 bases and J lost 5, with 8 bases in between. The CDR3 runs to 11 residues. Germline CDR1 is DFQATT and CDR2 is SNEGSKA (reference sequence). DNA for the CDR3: TGCAGTGCTAAGCTAGGGGAGACCCAGTACTTC. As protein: CSAKLGETQYF.

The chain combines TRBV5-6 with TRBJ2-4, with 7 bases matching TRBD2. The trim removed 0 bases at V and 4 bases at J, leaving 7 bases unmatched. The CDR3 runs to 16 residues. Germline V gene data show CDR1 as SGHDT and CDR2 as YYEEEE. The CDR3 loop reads CASSLARAGNKNIQYF. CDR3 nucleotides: TGTGCCAGCAGCTTGGCCCGAGCGGGGAATAAAAACATTCAGTACTTC.

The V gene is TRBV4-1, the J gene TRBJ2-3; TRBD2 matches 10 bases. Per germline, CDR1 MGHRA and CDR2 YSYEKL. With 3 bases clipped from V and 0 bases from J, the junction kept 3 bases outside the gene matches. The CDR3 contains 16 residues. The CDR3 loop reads CASSQLAGGSTDTQYF. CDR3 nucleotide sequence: TGCGCCAGCAGCCAGTTAGCGGGGGGAAGCACAGATACGCAGTATTTT.

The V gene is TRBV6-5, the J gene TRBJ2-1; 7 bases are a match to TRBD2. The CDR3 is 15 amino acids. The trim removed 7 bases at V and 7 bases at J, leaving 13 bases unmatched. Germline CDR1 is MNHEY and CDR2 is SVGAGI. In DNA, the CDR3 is TGTGCCAGCACCACCGCTCGGCGGGGGTGGAATGAGCAGTTCTTC. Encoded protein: CASTTARRGWNEQFF.

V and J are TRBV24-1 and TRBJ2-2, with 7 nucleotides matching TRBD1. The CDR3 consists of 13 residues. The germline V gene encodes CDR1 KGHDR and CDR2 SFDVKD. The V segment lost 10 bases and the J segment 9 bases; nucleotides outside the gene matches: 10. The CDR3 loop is CATGTANSRELFF. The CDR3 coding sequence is TGTGCCACGGGGACAGCTAATAGCAGGGAGCTGTTTTTT.

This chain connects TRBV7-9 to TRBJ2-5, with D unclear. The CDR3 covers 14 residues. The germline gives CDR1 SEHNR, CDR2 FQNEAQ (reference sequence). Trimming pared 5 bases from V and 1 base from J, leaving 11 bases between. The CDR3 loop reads CASSGRHLQETQYF. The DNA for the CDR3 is TGTGCCAGCAGCGGGCGACACCTCCAAGAGACCCAGTACTTC.

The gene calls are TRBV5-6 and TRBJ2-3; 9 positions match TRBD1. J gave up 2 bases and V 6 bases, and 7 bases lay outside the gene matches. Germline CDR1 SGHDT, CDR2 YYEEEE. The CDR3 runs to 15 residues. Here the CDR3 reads CASTIGTGYTDTQYF. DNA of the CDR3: TGTGCCAGCACCATTGGGACAGGGTACACAGATACGCAGTATTTT.

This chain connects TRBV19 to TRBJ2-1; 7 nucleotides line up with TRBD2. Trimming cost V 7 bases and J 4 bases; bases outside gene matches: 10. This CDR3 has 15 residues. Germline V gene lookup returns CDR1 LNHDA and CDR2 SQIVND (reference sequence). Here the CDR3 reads CASTDVRGGYNEQFF. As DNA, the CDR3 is TGTGCCAGTACCGATGTTCGCGGGGGATACAATGAGCAGTTCTTC.

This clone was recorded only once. The CDR3 DNA sequence: TGTGCCAGCAGCTTATCAGGGGTCGGGGGCACCGGGGAGCTGTTTTTT. This encodes CASSLSGVGGTGELFF. This chain links TRBV7-3 with TRBJ2-2; D tentatively fits TRBD1 or TRBD2 (6 bases each). Germline CDR1 and CDR2: SGHTA and FQGTGA. V lost 2 bases and J lost 4, with 14 bases in between. The CDR3 consists of 16 residues.

The CDR3 sequence: CASSYSDLYQPQHF. For the CDR3, the DNA is TGTGCCAGCAGTTATTCTGACCTGTATCAGCCCCAGCATTTT. V is TRBV6-6 and J is TRBJ1-5, with unresolved D. This CDR3 has 14 amino acids. Germline V gene lookup returns CDR1 MNHNY and CDR2 SVGAGI (reference sequence). V lost 3 bases and J 5 bases, leaving 11 bases between the germline ends.

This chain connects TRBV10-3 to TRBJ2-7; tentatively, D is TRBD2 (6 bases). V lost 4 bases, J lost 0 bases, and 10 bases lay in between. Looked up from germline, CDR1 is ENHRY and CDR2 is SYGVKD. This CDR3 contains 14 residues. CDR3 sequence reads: CAISVGGNSYEQYF. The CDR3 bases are TGTGCCATCAGTGTTGGAGGGAACTCCTACGAGCAGTACTTC.

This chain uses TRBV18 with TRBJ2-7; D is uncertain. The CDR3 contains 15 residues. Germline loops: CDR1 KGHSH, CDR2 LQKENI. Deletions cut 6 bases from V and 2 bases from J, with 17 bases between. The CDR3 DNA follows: TGTGCCAGCTCCCTCCCTGGACCGCAAGCCTACGAGCAGTACTTC. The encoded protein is CASSLPGPQAYEQYF.

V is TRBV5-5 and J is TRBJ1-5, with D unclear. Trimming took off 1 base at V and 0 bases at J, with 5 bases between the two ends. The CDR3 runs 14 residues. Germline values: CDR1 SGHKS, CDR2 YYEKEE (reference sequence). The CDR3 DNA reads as TGTGCCAGCAGCTTGTCTGCTAGCAATCAGCCCCAGCATTTT. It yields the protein CASSLSASNQPQHF.

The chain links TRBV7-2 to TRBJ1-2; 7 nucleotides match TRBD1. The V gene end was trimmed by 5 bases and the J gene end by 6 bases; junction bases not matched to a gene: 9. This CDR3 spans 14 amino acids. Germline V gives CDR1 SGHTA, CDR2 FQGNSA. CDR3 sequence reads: CASSPTGLRDGYTF. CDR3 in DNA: TGTGCCAGCAGCCCGACAGGGTTGAGAGATGGCTACACCTTC.

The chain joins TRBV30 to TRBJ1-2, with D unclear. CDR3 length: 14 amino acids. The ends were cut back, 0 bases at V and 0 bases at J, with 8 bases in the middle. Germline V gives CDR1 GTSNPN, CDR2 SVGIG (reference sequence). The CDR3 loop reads CAWSVGLPNYGYTF. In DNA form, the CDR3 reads TGTGCCTGGAGTGTTGGGCTTCCTAACTATGGCTACACCTTC.

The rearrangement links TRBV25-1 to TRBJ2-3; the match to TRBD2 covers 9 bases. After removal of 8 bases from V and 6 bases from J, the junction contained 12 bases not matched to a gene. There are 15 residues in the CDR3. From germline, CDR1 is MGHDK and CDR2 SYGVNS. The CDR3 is CASGLGRGGVDTQYF. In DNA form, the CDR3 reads TGTGCCAGCGGCCTTGGGCGGGGGGGTGTGGATACGCAGTATTTT.

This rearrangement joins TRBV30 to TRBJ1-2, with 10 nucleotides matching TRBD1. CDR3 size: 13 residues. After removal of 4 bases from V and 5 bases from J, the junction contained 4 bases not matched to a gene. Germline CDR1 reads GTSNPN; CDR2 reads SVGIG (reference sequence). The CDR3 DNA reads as TGTGCCTGGATTTGGACAGGGGGGTATGGCTACACCTTC. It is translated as CAWIWTGGYGYTF.

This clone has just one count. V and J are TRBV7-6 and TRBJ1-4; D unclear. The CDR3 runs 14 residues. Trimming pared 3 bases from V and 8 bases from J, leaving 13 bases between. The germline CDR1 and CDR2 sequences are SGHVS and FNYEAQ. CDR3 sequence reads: CASSLAGLGEKLFF. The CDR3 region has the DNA TGTGCCAGCAGCTTGGCTGGGTTGGGGGAAAAACTGTTTTTT.